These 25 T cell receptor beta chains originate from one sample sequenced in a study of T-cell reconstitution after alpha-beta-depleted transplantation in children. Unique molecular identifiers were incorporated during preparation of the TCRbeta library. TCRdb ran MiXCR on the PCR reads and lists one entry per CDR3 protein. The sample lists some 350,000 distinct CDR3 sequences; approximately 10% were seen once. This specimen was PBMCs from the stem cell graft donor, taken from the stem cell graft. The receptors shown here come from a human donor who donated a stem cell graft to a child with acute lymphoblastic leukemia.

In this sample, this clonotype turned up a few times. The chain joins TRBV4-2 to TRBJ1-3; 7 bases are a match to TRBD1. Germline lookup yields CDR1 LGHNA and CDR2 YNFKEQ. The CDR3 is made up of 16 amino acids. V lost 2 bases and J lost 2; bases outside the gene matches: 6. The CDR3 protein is CASSQPGQVAGNTIYF. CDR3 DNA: TGTGCCAGCAGCCAACCAGGACAGGTAGCTGGAAACACCATATATTTT.

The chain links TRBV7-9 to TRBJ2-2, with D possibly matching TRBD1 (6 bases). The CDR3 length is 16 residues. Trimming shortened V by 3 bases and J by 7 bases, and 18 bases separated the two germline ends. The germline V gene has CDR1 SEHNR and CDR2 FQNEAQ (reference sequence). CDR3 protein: CASSFGGRGKDGELFF. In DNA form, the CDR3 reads TGTGCCAGCAGCTTCGGTGGCAGGGGAAAGGACGGGGAGCTGTTTTTT.

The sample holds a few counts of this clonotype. CDR3 sequence (DNA): TGTGCCAGCAGCCAAGATCGAGGAGCAGGGACTATCTTCACTGAAGCTTTCTTT. This translates into CASSQDRGAGTIFTEAFF. The V and J genes are TRBV3-1 and TRBJ1-1; weak D call: TRBD1 (5 bases). The CDR3 totals 18 residues. V gave up 0 bases and J gave up 4 bases, with 21 bases separating them. Germline loops: CDR1 LGHDT, CDR2 YNNKEL (reference sequence).

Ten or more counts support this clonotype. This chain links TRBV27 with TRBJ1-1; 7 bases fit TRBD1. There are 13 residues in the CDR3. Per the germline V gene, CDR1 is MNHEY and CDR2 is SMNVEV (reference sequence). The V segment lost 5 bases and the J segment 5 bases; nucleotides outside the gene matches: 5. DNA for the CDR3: TGTGCCAGCAGTCCCCAGGGGGGAACTGAAGCTTTCTTT. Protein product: CASSPQGGTEAFF.

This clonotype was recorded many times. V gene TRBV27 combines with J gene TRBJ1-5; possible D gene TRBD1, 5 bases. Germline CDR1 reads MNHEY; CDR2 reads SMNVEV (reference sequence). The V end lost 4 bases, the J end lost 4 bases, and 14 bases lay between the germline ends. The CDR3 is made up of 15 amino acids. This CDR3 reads CASSSGGGSNQPQHF. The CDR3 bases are TGTGCCAGCAGTTCCGGGGGAGGCTCAAATCAGCCCCAGCATTTT.

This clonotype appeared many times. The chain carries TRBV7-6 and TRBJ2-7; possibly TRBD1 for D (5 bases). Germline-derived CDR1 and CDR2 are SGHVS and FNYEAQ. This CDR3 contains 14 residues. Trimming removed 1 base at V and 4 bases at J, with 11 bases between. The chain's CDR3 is CASSLVSQGYEQYF. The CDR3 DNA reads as TGTGCCAGCAGCTTAGTAAGCCAGGGATACGAGCAGTACTTC.

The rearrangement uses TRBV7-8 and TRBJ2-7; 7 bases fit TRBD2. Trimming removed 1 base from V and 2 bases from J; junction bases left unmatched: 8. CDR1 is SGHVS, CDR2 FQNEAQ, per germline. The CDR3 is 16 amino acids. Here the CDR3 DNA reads TGTGCCAGCAGCTTAGTGGCGGGAGTTCGGACCTACGAGCAGTACTTC. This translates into CASSLVAGVRTYEQYF.

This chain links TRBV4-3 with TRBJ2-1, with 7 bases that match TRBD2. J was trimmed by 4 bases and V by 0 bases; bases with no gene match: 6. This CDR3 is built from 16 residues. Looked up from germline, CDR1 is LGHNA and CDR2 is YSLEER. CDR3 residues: CASSQDLASGYNEQFF. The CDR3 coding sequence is TGCGCCAGCAGCCAAGATCTGGCTAGCGGTTACAATGAGCAGTTCTTC.

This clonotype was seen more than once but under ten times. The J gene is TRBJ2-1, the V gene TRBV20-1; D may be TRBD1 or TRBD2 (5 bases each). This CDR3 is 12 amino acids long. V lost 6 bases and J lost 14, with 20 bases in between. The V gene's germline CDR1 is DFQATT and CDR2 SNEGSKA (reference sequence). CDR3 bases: TGCAGTGCCCGAGGGGAAAGGACGTGGGAGTTCTTC. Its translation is CSARGERTWEFF.

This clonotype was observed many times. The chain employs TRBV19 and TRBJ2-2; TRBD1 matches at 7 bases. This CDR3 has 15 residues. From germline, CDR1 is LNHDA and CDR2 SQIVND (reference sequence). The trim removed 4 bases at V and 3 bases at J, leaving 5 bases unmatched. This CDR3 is CASSNQGVDTGELFF. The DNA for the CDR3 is TGTGCCAGTAGTAACCAGGGGGTAGACACCGGGGAGCTGTTTTTT.

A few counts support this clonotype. For the CDR3, the DNA is TGTGCCAGCAGCTCAAAACTTCCAGGGGGGGTGAACACTGAAGCTTTCTTT. Residues: CASSSKLPGGVNTEAFF. J is TRBJ1-1 and V is TRBV7-9; TRBD1 agrees at 7 bases. The ends lost 4 bases at V and 0 bases at J; junction bases unmatched: 11. This CDR3 comprises 17 residues. Per germline, CDR1 SEHNR and CDR2 FQNEAQ (reference sequence).

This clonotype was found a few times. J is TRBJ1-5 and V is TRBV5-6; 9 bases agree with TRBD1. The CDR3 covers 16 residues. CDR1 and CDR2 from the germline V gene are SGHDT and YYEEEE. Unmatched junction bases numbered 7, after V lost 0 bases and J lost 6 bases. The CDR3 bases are TGTGCCAGCAGCTTGGGAACAGGGGGCGCGGGTCAGCCCCAGCATTTT. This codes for CASSLGTGGAGQPQHF.

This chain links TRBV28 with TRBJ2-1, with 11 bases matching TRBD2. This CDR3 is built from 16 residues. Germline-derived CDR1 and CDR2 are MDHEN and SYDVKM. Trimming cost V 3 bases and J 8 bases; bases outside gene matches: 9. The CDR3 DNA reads TGTGCCAGCAGTTTGCGTCTAGCGGGAGGCGTAGATGAGCAGTTCTTC. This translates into CASSLRLAGGVDEQFF.

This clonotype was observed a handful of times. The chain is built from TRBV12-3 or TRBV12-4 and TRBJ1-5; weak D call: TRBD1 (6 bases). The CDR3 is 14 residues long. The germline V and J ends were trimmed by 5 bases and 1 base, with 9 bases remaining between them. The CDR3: CASSRTESNQPQHF. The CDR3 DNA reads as TGTGCCAGCAGTCGGACAGAAAGCAATCAGCCCCAGCATTTT.

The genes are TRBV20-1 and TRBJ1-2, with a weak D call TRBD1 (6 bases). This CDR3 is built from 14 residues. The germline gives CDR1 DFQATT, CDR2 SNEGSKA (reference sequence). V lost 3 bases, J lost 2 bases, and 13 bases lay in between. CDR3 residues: CSASFYRVNYGYTF. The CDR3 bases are TGCAGTGCTAGCTTCTACAGGGTAAACTATGGCTACACCTTC.

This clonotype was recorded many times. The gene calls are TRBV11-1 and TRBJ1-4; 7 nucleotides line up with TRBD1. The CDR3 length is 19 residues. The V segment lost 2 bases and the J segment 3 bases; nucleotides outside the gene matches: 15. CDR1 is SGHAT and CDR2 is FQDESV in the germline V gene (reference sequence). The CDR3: CASSLREGTANRPNEKLFF. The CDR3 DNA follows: TGTGCCAGCAGCTTAAGGGAAGGGACAGCAAATCGCCCTAATGAAAAACTGTTTTTT.

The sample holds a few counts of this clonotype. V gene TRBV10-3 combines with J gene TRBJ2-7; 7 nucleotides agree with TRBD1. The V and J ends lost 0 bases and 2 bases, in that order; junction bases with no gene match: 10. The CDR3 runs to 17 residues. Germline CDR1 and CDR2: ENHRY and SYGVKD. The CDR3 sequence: CAISESIIGTATYEQYF. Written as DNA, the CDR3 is TGTGCCATCAGTGAGTCAATAATCGGGACAGCAACCTACGAGCAGTACTTC.

The CDR3 spells CAWSVGTSGLNEQFF. In DNA form, the CDR3 reads TGTGCCTGGAGTGTAGGGACTAGCGGGTTAAATGAGCAGTTCTTC. J is TRBJ2-1 and V is TRBV30; 12 bases fit TRBD2. This CDR3 is built from 15 residues. Germline V lookup: CDR1 GTSNPN, CDR2 SVGIG (reference sequence). Trimming took 0 bases from V and 7 from J; bases not matched to a gene: 4.

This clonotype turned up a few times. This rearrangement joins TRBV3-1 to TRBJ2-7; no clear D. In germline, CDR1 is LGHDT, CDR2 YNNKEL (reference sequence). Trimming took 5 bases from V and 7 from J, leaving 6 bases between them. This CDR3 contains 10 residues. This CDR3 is CASSGREQYF. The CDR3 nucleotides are TGTGCCAGCAGCGGACGTGAGCAGTACTTC.

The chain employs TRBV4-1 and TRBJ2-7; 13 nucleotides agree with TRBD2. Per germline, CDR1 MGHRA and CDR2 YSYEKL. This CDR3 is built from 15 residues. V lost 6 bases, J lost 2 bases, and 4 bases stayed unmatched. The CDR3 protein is CASRPGLAGPYEQYF. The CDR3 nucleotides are TGCGCCAGCAGACCGGGACTAGCGGGACCCTACGAGCAGTACTTC.

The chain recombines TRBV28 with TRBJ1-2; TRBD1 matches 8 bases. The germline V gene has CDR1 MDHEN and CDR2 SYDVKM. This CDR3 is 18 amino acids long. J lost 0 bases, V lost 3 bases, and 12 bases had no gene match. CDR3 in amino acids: CASSLDRESRLPNYGYTF. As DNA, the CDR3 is TGTGCCAGCAGTTTGGACAGGGAATCTAGATTACCTAACTATGGCTACACCTTC.

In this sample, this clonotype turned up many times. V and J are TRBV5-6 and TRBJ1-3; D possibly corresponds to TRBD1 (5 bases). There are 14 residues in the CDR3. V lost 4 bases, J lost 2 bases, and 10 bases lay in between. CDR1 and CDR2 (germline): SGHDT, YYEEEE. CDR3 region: CASSAGTAGNTIYF. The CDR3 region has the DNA TGTGCCAGCAGCGCCGGGACGGCTGGAAACACCATATATTTT.

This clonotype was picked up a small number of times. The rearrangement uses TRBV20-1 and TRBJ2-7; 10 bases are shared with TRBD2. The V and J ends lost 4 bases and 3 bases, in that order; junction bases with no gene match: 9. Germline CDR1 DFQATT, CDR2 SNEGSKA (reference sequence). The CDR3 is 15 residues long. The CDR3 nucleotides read TGCAGTGCTACTCGACGGACTAGCGGTGACTACGAGCAGTACTTC. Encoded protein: CSATRRTSGDYEQYF.

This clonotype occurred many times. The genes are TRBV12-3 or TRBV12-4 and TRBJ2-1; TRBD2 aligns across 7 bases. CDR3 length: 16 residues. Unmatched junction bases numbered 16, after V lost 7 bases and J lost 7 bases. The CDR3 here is CASTPGRGARSNEQFF. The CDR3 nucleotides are TGTGCCAGCACCCCAGGGAGGGGAGCAAGGAGTAATGAGCAGTTCTTC.

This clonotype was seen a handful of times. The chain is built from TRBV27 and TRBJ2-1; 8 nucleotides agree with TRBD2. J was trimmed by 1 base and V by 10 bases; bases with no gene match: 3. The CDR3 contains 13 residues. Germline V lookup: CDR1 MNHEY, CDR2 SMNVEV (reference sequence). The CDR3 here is CATGGQSYNEQFF. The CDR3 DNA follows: TGTGCCACGGGAGGGCAGTCCTACAATGAGCAGTTCTTC.